This TCR beta chain was retrieved from a study of T cells after yellow fever vaccination (dated by TCRdb to about 2019). About the full investigation: Libraries from fractions with low cell numbers were prepared with the SMART-Seq v4 Ultra Low Input RNA kit. Two healthy male donors made up the cohort, one aged 18 to 30 years and the other aged 30 to 40 years. To follow T-cell clones before and after both primary and booster YFV17D yellow fever vaccination, bulk TCR alpha and beta repertoires underwent longitudinal sequencing. Blood was drawn at multiple timepoints before and after primary and secondary immunization, with bulk PBMC replicates and cell subsets isolated.

The table lists this clonotype with many counts. It lacks a known antigen. No base qualities exist here, and no much larger clone lies one base off it. Synthesis of TCR cDNA relied on 5'RACE template switching, a step that introduced a universal primer site along with unique molecular identifiers. Priming of cDNA synthesis was performed from both the TCR alpha and TCR beta constant segments. Libraries were amplified in two PCR steps, with sample barcodes and sequencing adapters added in the second step. Libraries were sequenced on Illumina HiSeq 2500 (2x100 bp) or NovaSeq (2x150 bp). Per the authors' processing: MIGEC was used to demultiplex reads and collapse the reads into UMI consensus sequences, and MiXCR was used for V(D)J alignment. Vaccine-responding clonotypes were defined with edgeR using replicate PBMC samples, requiring FDR below 0.01 and a log2 fold change above 5 up to day 15. Each bulk clonotype was labeled CD4 or CD8 based on which sequenced repertoire, CD4 or CD8, contained the clonotype at higher abundance. TCRdb cleaned the public reads at Q25 with fastp, built clones with MiXCR and kept in-frame beta chains. When rows share a CDR3 protein, they turn into one entry using the most common DNA and genes. These V and J calls are TCRdb output, not the study's own analysis. Present in this sample are around 610,000 distinct CDR3 sequences, 13% of which were seen just once. Over 11% of the sample is taken by the ten largest.

Trimming costs V 8 bases and J 0 bases, and their ends lie 13 bases apart. The germline V gene gives CDR1 as SGHTA and CDR2 as FQGNSA. The CDR3 starts with the cysteine, ends with the phenylalanine, and has 14 residues. Only the CDR3 DNA is retained, 42 bases long and in frame from the first base. The treatment or condition label, as the study defines it: live attenuated yellow fever vaccine strain. At each blood-draw timepoint, two biological replicates of bulk PBMCs were collected. PBMCs were isolated from peripheral blood using a standard Ficoll-Paque protocol. TriZol was used to extract RNA from bulk PBMCs, from CD4 and CD8 fractions, and from dextramer-positive and dextramer-negative fractions. Paper-wide results and their limitations: Because only a couple of donors were included in the study, the extent to which the findings can be generalized is limited. The secondary T-cell response was weaker than the primary response but faster, peaking on day 5 instead of day 15. A small fraction of clonotypes showed up in both the CD4 and CD8 compartments, probably as a result of convergent recombination. Most clones expanded after primary vaccination were re-detected after the booster (almost 98% of CD4 and 88% of CD8), suggesting broad memory maintenance. Computational filtering was needed because FACS-sorted repertoires could contain abundant contaminating clonotypes from the bulk population.

This TCR was recovered from a man in his thirties or forties who received the YFV17D yellow fever vaccine. The chain joins TRBV7-2 to TRBJ2-5, and possibly TRBD2, on 7 matching bases. Material: PBMCs, obtained on the day of the yellow fever booster vaccination. The DNA sequence reads TGTGCCAGCTCTCGGGGGGCGTACCAAGAGACCCAGTACTTC. This encodes CASSRGAYQETQYF.